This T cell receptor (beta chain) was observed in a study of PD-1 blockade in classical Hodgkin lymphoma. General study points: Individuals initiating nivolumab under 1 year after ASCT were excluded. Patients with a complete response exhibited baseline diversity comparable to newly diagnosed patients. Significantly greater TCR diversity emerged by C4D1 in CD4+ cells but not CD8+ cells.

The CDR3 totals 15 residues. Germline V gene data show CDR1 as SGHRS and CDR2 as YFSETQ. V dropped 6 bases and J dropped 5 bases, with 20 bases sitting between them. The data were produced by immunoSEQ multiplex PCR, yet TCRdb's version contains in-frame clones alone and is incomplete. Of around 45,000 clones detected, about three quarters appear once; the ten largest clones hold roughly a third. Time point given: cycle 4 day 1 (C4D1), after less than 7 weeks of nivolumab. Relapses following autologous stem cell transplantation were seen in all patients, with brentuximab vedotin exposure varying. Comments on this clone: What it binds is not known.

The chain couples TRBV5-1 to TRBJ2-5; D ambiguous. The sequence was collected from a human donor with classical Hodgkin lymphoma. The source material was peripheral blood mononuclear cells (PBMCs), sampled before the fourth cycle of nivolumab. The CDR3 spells CASNLGRLDVETQYF. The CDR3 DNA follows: TGCGCCAGCAATCTCGGTCGTCTTGATGTGGAGACCCAGTACTTC.